The present T cell receptor beta chain was sequenced within a study of cytomegalovirus exposure and HLA in healthy donors. Trimming pared 7 bases from V and 2 bases from J, leaving 9 bases between. The germline V gene encodes CDR1 LNHDA and CDR2 SQIVND (reference sequence). The CDR3 contains 13 residues. Generated by immunoSEQ multiplex PCR, the TCRdb table keeps only in-frame clones and is missing some. The data show 150,000 or so clones, 85% to 90% seen once. The specimen sequenced was PBMCs. The chain combines TRBV19 with TRBJ1-5; D remains ambiguous. The sequence was obtained from a woman between 18 and 29 years old in good health and CMV-seropositive. The CDR3: CASMGEGNQPQHF. The CDR3 bases are TGTGCCAGTATGGGTGAGGGCAATCAGCCCCAGCATTTT.